Reported below is one TCR beta chain. No antigen is known for it. The data are from a study of radiotherapy plus CTLA-4 blockade in lung cancer. Overall study findings and caveats: The study found tumor-derived TCR clones expanded in blood after radiotherapy plus ipilimumab. Increased serum interferon-beta after radiation also reportedly predicted response strongly.

V lost 10 bases, J lost 5 bases, and 7 bases stayed unmatched. Germline CDR1 and CDR2: LNHDA and SQIVND (reference sequence). This CDR3 spans 13 amino acids. Chemo-refractory metastatic non-small-cell lung cancer patients received focal radiation with ipilimumab CTLA-4 blockade. Clones were sequenced by immunoSEQ multiplex PCR, and TCRdb holds only the in-frame ones, with some missing. The sample has roughly 30,000 clones; approximately 78% are singletons. This TCR was sampled from a human donor with non-small cell lung cancer that progressed on radiotherapy plus ipilimumab. The chain employs TRBV19 and TRBJ2-2; 7 positions agree with TRBD1. The material sequenced was peripheral blood, taken from a patient treated with radiotherapy plus ipilimumab. The CDR3 protein is CATSTQGTGELFF. The CDR3 region has the DNA TGTGCCACCTCAACACAGGGGACCGGGGAGCTGTTTTTT.